This T cell receptor beta chain was found in a study of blood T cell repertoires in COVID-19. Study-wide background: Both acute and convalescent COVID-19 samples were obtained from the United States, Italy and Spain. Sample material is recorded as cDNA or gDNA derived from T cells, B-cell-depleted T cells, or PBMCs.

Original data processing: Quantification of nucleated cells was approximated via reference gene primer amplification. The protocol was immunoSEQ multiplex PCR, while the TCRdb copy is restricted to in-frame clones and leaves out a portion. The V and J calls and clone size come from that table; D and trimming were worked out from the DNA. The repertoire holds roughly 86,000 clones, with more than 65% as singletons. The trim removed 6 bases at V and 0 bases at J, leaving 10 bases unmatched. This CDR3 region has 16 residues. Germline values: CDR1 LNHDA, CDR2 SQIVND (reference sequence). The TCR comes from a man aged 55 to 70 with acute or convalescent COVID-19. Sequencing was done on a sample of peripheral blood. The chain joins TRBV19 to TRBJ1-2; 7 nucleotides match TRBD1. For the CDR3, the DNA is TGTGCCAGTAGGAATTCGGACAGGCGAGCTAACTATGGCTACACCTTC. This encodes CASRNSDRRANYGYTF.